At least ten counts were recorded for the clone carrying this T cell receptor (beta chain). The sample is drawn from a study of CD8 T cells in ankylosing spondylitis. MiXCR was run by TCRdb on the 5' RACE reads, yielding one entry per CDR3 protein. The sample gives roughly 230,000 distinct CDR3 sequences, 10% of which show up once; about 2.5% is in the top ten. V was shortened by 0 bases and J by 3 bases, with 7 bases between the two germline ends. The CDR3 spans 14 residues. Germline CDR1 reads LGHDT; CDR2 reads YNNKEL (reference sequence). The receptor was derived from a male donor with ankylosing spondylitis or in good health (not recorded which). The genes are TRBV3-1 and TRBJ2-3; the D gene is possibly TRBD2 (6 bases). The source material was blood, either unsorted or a sorted T cell fraction (not recorded which). CDR3 DNA: TGTGCCAGCAGCCAAGATCTAGCGACAGATACGCAGTATTTT. Its translation: CASSQDLATDTQYF.